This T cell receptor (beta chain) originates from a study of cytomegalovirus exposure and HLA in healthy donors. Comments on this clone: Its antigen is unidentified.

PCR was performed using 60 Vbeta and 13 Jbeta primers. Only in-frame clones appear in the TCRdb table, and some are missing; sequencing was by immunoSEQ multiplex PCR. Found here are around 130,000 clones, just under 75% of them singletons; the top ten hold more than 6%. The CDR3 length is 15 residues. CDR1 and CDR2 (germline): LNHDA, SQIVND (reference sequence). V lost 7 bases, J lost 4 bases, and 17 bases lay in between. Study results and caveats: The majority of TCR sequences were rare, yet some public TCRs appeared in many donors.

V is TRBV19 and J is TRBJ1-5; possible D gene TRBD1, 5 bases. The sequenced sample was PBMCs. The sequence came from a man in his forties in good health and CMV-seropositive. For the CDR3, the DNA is TGTGCCAGTAAAGGCTTCCAGGGTACGAATCAGCCCCAGCATTTT. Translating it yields CASKGFQGTNQPQHF. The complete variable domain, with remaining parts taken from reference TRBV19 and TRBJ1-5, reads DGGITQSPKYLFRKEGQNVTLSCEQNLNHDAMYWYRQDPGQGLRLIYYSQIVNDFQKGDIAEGYSVSREKKESFPLTVTSAQKNPTAFYLCASKGFQGTNQPQHFGDGTRLSIL.